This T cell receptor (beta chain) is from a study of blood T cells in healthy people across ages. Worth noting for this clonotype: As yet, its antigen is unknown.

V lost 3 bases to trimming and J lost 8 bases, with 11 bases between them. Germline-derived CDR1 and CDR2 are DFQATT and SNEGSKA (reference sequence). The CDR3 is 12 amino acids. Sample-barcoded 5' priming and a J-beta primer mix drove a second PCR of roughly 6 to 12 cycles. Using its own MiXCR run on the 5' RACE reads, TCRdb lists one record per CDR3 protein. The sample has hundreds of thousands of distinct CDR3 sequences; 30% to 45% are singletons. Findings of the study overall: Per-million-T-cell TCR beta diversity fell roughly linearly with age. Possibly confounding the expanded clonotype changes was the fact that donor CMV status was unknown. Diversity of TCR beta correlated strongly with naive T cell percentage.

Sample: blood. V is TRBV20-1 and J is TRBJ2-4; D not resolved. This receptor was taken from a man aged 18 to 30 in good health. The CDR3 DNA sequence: TGCAGTGCTAGGTCGAATGTGGACATTCAGTACTTC. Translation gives CSARSNVDIQYF.